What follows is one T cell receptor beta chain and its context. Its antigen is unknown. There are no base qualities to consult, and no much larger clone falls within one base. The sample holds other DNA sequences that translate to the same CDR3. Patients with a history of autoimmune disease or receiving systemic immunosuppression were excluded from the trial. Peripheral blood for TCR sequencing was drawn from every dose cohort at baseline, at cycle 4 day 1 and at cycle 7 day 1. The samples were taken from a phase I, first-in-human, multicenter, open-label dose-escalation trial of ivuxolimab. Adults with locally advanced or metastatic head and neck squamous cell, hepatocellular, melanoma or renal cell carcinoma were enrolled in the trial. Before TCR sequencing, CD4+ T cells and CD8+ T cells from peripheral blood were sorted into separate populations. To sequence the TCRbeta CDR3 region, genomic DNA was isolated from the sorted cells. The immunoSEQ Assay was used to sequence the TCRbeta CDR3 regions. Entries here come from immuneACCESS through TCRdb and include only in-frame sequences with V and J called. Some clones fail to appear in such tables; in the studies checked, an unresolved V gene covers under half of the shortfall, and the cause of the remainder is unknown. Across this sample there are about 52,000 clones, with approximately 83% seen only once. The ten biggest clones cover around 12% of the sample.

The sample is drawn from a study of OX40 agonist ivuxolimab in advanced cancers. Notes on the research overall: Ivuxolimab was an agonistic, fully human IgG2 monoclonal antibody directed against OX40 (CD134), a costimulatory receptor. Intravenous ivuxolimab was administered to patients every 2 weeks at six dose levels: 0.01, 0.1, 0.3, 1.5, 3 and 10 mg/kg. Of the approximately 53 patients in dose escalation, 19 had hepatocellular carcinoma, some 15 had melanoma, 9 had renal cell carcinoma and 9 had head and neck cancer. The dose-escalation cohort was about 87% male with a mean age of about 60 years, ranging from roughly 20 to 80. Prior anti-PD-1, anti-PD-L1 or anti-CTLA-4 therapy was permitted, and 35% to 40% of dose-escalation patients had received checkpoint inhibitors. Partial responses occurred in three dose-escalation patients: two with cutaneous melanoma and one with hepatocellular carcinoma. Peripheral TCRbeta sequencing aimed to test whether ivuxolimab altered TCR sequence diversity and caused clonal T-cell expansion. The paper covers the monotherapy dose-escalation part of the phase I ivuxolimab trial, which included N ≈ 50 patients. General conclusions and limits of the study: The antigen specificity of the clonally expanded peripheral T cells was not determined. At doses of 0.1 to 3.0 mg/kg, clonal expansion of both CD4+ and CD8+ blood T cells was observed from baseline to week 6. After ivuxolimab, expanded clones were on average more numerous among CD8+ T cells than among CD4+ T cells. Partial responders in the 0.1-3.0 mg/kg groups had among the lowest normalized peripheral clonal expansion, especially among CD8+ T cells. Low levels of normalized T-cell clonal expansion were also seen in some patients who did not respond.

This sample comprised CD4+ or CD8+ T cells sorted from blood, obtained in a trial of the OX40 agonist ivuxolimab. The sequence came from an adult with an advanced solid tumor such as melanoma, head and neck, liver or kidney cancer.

The CDR3 amino acid sequence is: CAWSVLRTSGSTDTQYF. Here is the DNA: TGTGCCTGGAGTGTCCTCCGGACTAGCGGGAGCACAGATACGCAGTATTTT. The V and J genes are TRBV30 and TRBJ2-3; TRBD2 aligns with 11 central bases. Inclusive of the bounding cysteine and phenylalanine, the CDR3 is 17 residues long. The CDR3 DNA has 51 bases and is translated from base 1. The germline V gene (reference sequence) yields GTSNPN for CDR1 and SVGIG for CDR2. At the junction V is shortened by 0 bases and J by 0 bases; bases outside the gene matches: 5.